What follows describes a single T cell receptor beta chain. They got blood RNA out of unsorted whole blood and also pulled out germline DNA. HBV chronically infected the treatment-naive patients. The data stem from a study of tumor-infiltrating lymphocytes in primary liver carcinoma. At the level of the study: The patients presented with primary liver carcinoma, which was managed through surgical resection.

The CDR3 spans 12 residues. Trimming removed 10 bases from V and 15 bases from J, with 19 bases in between. Germline V CDR1 and CDR2: MNHNS, SASEGT. Production of TCR beta cDNA used 500 ng total RNA together with a constant-region primer. Libraries covering TCR beta were generated through three nested multiplex PCR rounds (using a slightly modified ARM-PCR). The study ran its first two PCR rounds for around 10 cycles each, using TRBV1-TRBV30 forward primers and a C-beta reverse primer. TCRdb used MiXCR to reprocess the multiplex PCR reads, holding one entry per CDR3 protein. The sample lists about 350,000 distinct CDR3 sequences, about 65% occurring once.

The source is a man aged 40-55 years with primary liver carcinoma and hepatitis B virus infection. Sequencing input: peripheral blood. The chain has TRBV6-1 and TRBJ1-6; D gene uncertain. The CDR3 sequence is CANMDSFPHLHF. The CDR3 nucleotides are TGTGCCAACATGGACTCCTTCCCCCACCTCCACTTT.